The subject of this entry is one T cell receptor beta chain. This specimen comes from a study of blood T cell repertoires in COVID-19. Study summary: From the United States, Italy and Spain came samples of acute and convalescent COVID-19.

Assay: immunoSEQ multiplex PCR; the TCRdb copy retains only in-frame clones and omits some. The repertoire holds around 170,000 clones, with around four fifths as singletons. Trimming took 10 bases from V and 1 from J, leaving 10 bases between them. Germline values: CDR1 SNHLY, CDR2 FYNNEI. The CDR3 has 12 residues. V and J are TRBV2 and TRBJ1-1; D is undetermined. The clonotype originates from a man between 65 and 80 years old with active or convalescent COVID-19. Sequencing used peripheral blood. CDR3 loop: CAIRGSNTEAFF. CDR3 DNA sequence: TGTGCCATACGGGGTTCGAACACTGAAGCTTTCTTT.